This T cell receptor (beta chain) was documented in a study of T cell clusters in autoimmune cytopenias. CDR1 is MNHNS, CDR2 SASEGT, per germline. The CDR3 contains 15 residues. One tube held mixed TRB-A and TRB-B primer pools for touch-down PCR. TCRdb reprocessed the multiplex PCR reads, keeping one entry per CDR3 protein, no DNA. The specimen's table records about 4,100 distinct CDR3 sequences. Frequency places this clonotype as medium-sized (0.01 to 0.1%). TRB amplification used around 260 ng of peripheral blood genomic DNA. The same sample was also used in a study of T cell repertoires in aging, cancer and after chemotherapy.

The source of this sequence is a human donor in good health. The specimen was peripheral blood. The chain joins TRBV6-1 to TRBJ2-7; TCRdb selects TRBD1, and the lack of DNA leaves this call unchecked. CDR3 in amino acids: CASRVGQGPSYEQYF.